This T cell receptor (beta chain) was identified during a study of blood T cell repertoires in COVID-19. Study summary: Donors in the United States, Italy and Spain gave samples during acute or convalescent COVID-19. In each case, the material was cDNA or gDNA derived from T cells, B-cell-depleted T cells, or PBMCs.

This CDR3 is 14 amino acids long. The germline V gene encodes CDR1 SGHRS and CDR2 YFSETQ. V shed 4 bases, J shed 5 bases, and the junction held 5 bases outside the gene matches. Original processing methods: Scientists estimated how many nucleated cells there were by amplifying reference gene primers. This table comes from immunoSEQ multiplex PCR, and its TCRdb copy is limited to in-frame clones, with some not included. V, J and clone size were drawn from that table, and D and trimming were deduced from the DNA. This sample has about 57,000 clones, with 65% to 80% found just once. The sample was peripheral blood. The origin of this receptor is a man in his 60s with acute or convalescent COVID-19. This chain joins TRBV5-1 and TRBJ1-1; the match to TRBD1 covers 10 bases. CDR3 sequence (DNA): TGCGCCAGCAGCGGGACAGGGGTGAGAACTGAAGCTTTCTTT. It yields the protein CASSGTGVRTEAFF. Using reference TRBV5-1 and TRBJ1-1 for the parts outside the CDR3, the full variable domain is KAGVTQTPRYLIKTRGQQVTLSCSPISGHRSVSWYQQTPGQGLQFLFEYFSETQRNKGNFPGRFSGRQFSNSRSEMNVSTLELGDSALYLCASSGTGVRTEAFFGQGTRLTVV.